These 15 T cell receptor beta chains share one sample of origin, sequenced in a study of blood T cell repertoires in COVID-19. Produced via immunoSEQ multiplex PCR; TCRdb's table is partial and in-frame only. Here the sample spans about 160,000 clones, about 90% being singletons. The specimen sequenced was peripheral blood. Source of these receptors: a man younger than 45 with COVID-19, enrolled during active disease.

This clone was detected once. This rearrangement joins TRBV6-6 to TRBJ2-7, with a tentative D call TRBD1 (5 bases). V lost 2 bases, J lost 5 bases, and 10 bases lay in between. Germline CDR1 is MNHNY and CDR2 is SVGAGI (reference sequence). The CDR3 covers 13 residues. The CDR3 nucleotides read TGTGCCAGCAGTTACGGATCAGGGAACGAGCAGTACTTC. Its translation is CASSYGSGNEQYF.

For the CDR3, the DNA is TGTGCCATCAGTGAGCCACGGACAGGGGAGGGTTTGGAGACCCAGTACTTC. Its protein product is CAISEPRTGEGLETQYF. The chain recombines TRBV10-3 with TRBJ2-5, with TRBD1 identical over 9 bases. The junction had 12 bases not matched to a gene; V was cut back by 2 bases and J by 5 bases. CDR3 size: 17 residues. CDR1 and CDR2 (germline): ENHRY, SYGVKD.

The chain uses TRBV7-2 and TRBJ1-6; 10 bases align to TRBD1. The CDR3 sequence is 15 residues long. The V segment lost 0 bases and the J segment 9 bases; nucleotides outside the gene matches: 2. CDR1 and CDR2 (germline): SGHTA, FQGNSA. CDR3 loop: CASSLAGTGVSPLHF. CDR3 coding DNA: TGTGCCAGCAGCTTAGCCGGGACAGGGGTTTCACCCCTCCACTTT.

V is TRBV9 and J is TRBJ2-7; 10 bases are a match to TRBD2. V gave up 0 bases and J gave up 3 bases; unmatched junction bases: 3. From germline, CDR1 is SGDLS and CDR2 YYNGEE. This CDR3 contains 15 residues. The CDR3 coding sequence is TGTGCCAGCAGCGTAGGGAGCGGGGGGGACTACGAGCAGTACTTC. It specifies CASSVGSGGDYEQYF.

The chain is built from TRBV5-5 and TRBJ2-2, with D possibly matching TRBD1 (6 bases). This CDR3 contains 14 residues. V lost 1 base to trimming and J lost 4 bases, with 8 bases between them. Germline V gene lookup returns CDR1 SGHKS and CDR2 YYEKEE (reference sequence). The CDR3 loop is CASSLTGSTGELFF. Written as DNA, the CDR3 is TGTGCCAGCAGCTTGACAGGGTCCACCGGGGAGCTGTTTTTT.

This chain joins TRBV19 and TRBJ2-1, with 13 nucleotides matching TRBD2. Germline V CDR1 and CDR2: LNHDA, SQIVND (reference sequence). The V gene end was trimmed by 5 bases and the J gene end by 0 bases; junction bases not matched to a gene: 4. The CDR3 spans 17 residues. The CDR3 is CASSVTSGRASYNEQFF. The DNA for the CDR3 is TGTGCCAGTAGTGTAACTAGCGGGAGGGCCTCCTACAATGAGCAGTTCTTC. The variable domain in full, completed from reference TRBV19 and TRBJ2-1, reads DGGITQSPKYLFRKEGQNVTLSCEQNLNHDAMYWYRQDPGQGLRLIYYSQIVNDFQKGDIAEGYSVSREKKESFPLTVTSAQKNPTAFYLCASSVTSGRASYNEQFFGPGTRLTVL.

CDR3 residues: CASRPDRSWTGELFF. The CDR3 nucleotides are TGTGCCAGCAGACCCGACAGATCTTGGACCGGGGAGCTGTTTTTT. The V and J genes are TRBV6-6 and TRBJ2-2; D might be TRBD1 (5 bases). Trimming took 6 bases from V and 5 from J, leaving 16 bases between them. Germline V lookup: CDR1 MNHNY, CDR2 SVGAGI (reference sequence). The CDR3 spans 15 residues.

This chain uses TRBV28 with TRBJ2-2; 7 bases match TRBD1. The CDR3 extends over 16 amino acids. Germline V gene data show CDR1 as MDHEN and CDR2 as SYDVKM. Losses at the gene ends were 6 bases for V and 1 base for J; bases not matched to a gene: 8. CDR3 sequence: CASRITGDGNTGELFF. In nucleotides, the CDR3 is TGTGCCAGCAGAATCACAGGGGACGGGAACACCGGGGAGCTGTTTTTT.

The J gene is TRBJ2-1, the V gene TRBV5-1; 7 nucleotides match TRBD2. The CDR3 extends over 15 amino acids. The V and J ends lost 0 bases and 0 bases, in that order; junction bases with no gene match: 0. From germline, CDR1 is SGHRS and CDR2 YFSETQ. For the CDR3, the DNA is TGCGCCAGCAGCTTGGGCGGGAGCTCCTACAATGAGCAGTTCTTC. The encoded protein is CASSLGGSSYNEQFF.

This chain joins TRBV6-5 and TRBJ2-7, with 8 bases matching TRBD2. Germline V lookup: CDR1 MNHEY, CDR2 SVGAGI. The CDR3 contains 13 residues. V was clipped by 10 bases and J by 0 bases; unmatched bases: 5. CDR3 nucleotide sequence: TGTGCCATCAAGCGGGGGAACTCCTACGAGCAGTACTTC. Amino acids: CAIKRGNSYEQYF.

The CDR3 sequence is CSAGRGGEAKNIQYF. In DNA, the CDR3 is TGCAGCGCCGGAAGGGGGGGGGAGGCCAAAAACATTCAGTACTTC. This chain joins TRBV29-1 and TRBJ2-4; D is possibly TRBD2 (7 bases). This CDR3 comprises 15 residues. Trimming took off 7 bases at V and 1 base at J, with 17 bases between the two ends. Germline V CDR1 and CDR2: SQVTM, ANQGSEA.

This chain joins TRBV30 and TRBJ2-1; 7 bases are shared with TRBD2. With V trimmed by 0 bases and J by 4 bases, 3 bases remained unmatched. There are 14 residues in the CDR3. Germline-derived CDR1 and CDR2 are GTSNPN and SVGIG (reference sequence). CDR3: CAWSVAGPYNEQFF. CDR3 DNA: TGTGCCTGGAGTGTAGCGGGACCTTACAATGAGCAGTTCTTC. Combining the CDR3 with reference TRBV30 and TRBJ2-1 gives the whole variable domain SQTIHQWPATLVQPVGSPLSLECTVEGTSNPNLYWYRQAAGRGLQLLFYSVGIGQISSEVPQNLSASRPQDRQFILSSKKLLLSDSGFYLCAWSVAGPYNEQFFGPGTRLTVL.

J is TRBJ1-1 and V is TRBV7-3; the match to TRBD1 covers 7 bases. Germline assignment: CDR1 SGHTA and CDR2 FQGTGA. The CDR3 is 14 amino acids. J lost 2 bases, V lost 4 bases, and 4 bases had no gene match. This CDR3 is CASSWTGGNTEAFF. In DNA form, the CDR3 reads TGTGCCAGCAGCTGGACAGGTGGAAACACTGAAGCTTTCTTT.

V gene TRBV6-6 combines with J gene TRBJ1-2, with D unclear. Germline V gene sequence: CDR1 MNHNY, CDR2 SVGAGI (reference sequence). The CDR3 spans 12 residues. Between the trimmed V and J ends, which lost 5 bases and 8 bases, there was a span of 12 bases. This CDR3 is CASSPSARGYTF. CDR3 DNA sequence: TGTGCCAGCAGTCCATCCGCGAGAGGCTACACCTTC.

This clone was seen a few times. The chain links TRBV27 to TRBJ1-5; perhaps TRBD1 as D (5 bases). Germline loops: CDR1 MNHEY, CDR2 SMNVEV (reference sequence). The CDR3 spans 13 residues. Trimming left V 10 bases short and J 4 bases short, with 14 bases between. The chain's CDR3 is CATLGQDNQPQHF. DNA of the CDR3: TGTGCCACCTTGGGGCAGGATAATCAGCCCCAGCATTTT.